The next 14 T cell receptor beta chains were all read from a single sample in a study of blood T cell repertoires in COVID-19. Measured with immunoSEQ multiplex PCR; TCRdb has only the in-frame clones, and not every one. The table shows about 400,000 clones, with 80% to 90% occurring only once. Sequences were obtained from peripheral blood. These receptors were taken from a woman in her fifties or sixties with COVID-19, enrolled during active disease.

The genes are TRBV7-9 and TRBJ2-3; D uncertain. This CDR3 has 15 residues. Trimming removed 5 bases from V and 0 bases from J, with 12 bases in between. From germline, CDR1 is SEHNR and CDR2 FQNEAQ (reference sequence). The CDR3 loop is CASSRSLVSTDTQYF. The CDR3 region has the DNA TGTGCCAGCAGCCGATCCCTAGTCAGCACAGATACGCAGTATTTT.

V gene TRBV25-1 combines with J gene TRBJ2-5; TRBD2 agrees at 10 bases. With V trimmed by 4 bases and J by 4 bases, 3 bases remained unmatched. Looked up from germline, CDR1 is MGHDK and CDR2 is SYGVNS. The CDR3 has 14 residues. In nucleotides, the CDR3 is TGTGCCAGCAGTGCAGCGGGGGGGCCAGAGACCCAGTACTTC. Protein product: CASSAAGGPETQYF. Supplemented by reference TRBV25-1 and TRBJ2-5, the full variable domain reads EADIYQTPRYLVIGTGKKITLECSQTMGHDKMYWYQQDPGMELHLIHYSYGVNSTEKGDLSSESTVSRIRTEHFPLTLESARPSHTSQYLCASSAAGGPETQYFGPGTRLLVL.

J is TRBJ2-3 and V is TRBV7-2, with a tentative D call TRBD1 (5 bases). Germline lookup yields CDR1 SGHTA and CDR2 FQGNSA. V was clipped by 1 base and J by 0 bases, with 5 bases between them. The CDR3 length is 14 residues. CDR3 residues: CASSLGQSTDTQYF. As DNA, the CDR3 is TGTGCCAGCAGCTTAGGACAGAGCACAGATACGCAGTATTTT.

The chain couples TRBV9 to TRBJ1-2; TRBD1 aligns across 8 bases. V lost 4 bases, J lost 7 bases, and 12 bases stayed unmatched. This CDR3 has 15 residues. CDR1 is SGDLS, CDR2 YYNGEE, per germline. The CDR3 DNA sequence: TGTGCCAGCAGCCCTAACCAGGCCAGGGGGCTTGGCTACACCTTC. Translation gives CASSPNQARGLGYTF.

The chain is built from TRBV11-2 and TRBJ1-4; 10 bases align to TRBD1. After removal of 5 bases from V and 7 bases from J, the junction contained 1 base not matched to a gene. CDR1 is SGHAT and CDR2 is FQNNGV in the germline V gene. The CDR3 has 13 residues. For the CDR3, the DNA is TGTGCCAGCAGCCGGGACAGGGGTGAAAAACTGTTTTTT. Amino acid sequence: CASSRDRGEKLFF.

This clone has more than one count but fewer than ten. The V call is TRBV11-3, the J call TRBJ1-4; TRBD1 matches at 7 bases. CDR1 is SGHNT, CDR2 YENEEA, per germline. The CDR3 sequence is 14 residues long. V was pared by 4 bases and J by 12 bases, with 11 bases of the junction left unmatched. The CDR3 reads CASSSRQGDSELFF. The CDR3 region has the DNA TGTGCCAGCAGCTCCCGGCAGGGGGACTCAGAACTGTTTTTT.

As for this clone: This specimen includes other DNA sequences encoding the same CDR3. The rearrangement joins TRBV6-2 or TRBV6-3 to TRBJ1-2, with a weak D call TRBD1 (5 bases). This CDR3 is 13 amino acids long. The V end was cut by 3 bases, the J end by 4 bases, with 9 bases between. CDR1 MNHEY and CDR2 SVGEGT come from the germline V gene. CDR3 protein: CASSYSGGYGYTF. The CDR3 nucleotides read TGTGCCAGCAGTTATAGCGGGGGCTATGGCTACACCTTC.

This chain connects TRBV2 to TRBJ2-7; the match to TRBD2 covers 9 bases. The CDR3 loop spans 15 amino acids. The V and J ends lost 3 bases and 4 bases, in that order; junction bases with no gene match: 7. The germline gives CDR1 SNHLY, CDR2 FYNNEI. The CDR3 DNA follows: TGTGCCAGCAGTGATCGAGGACTAGCGTTATACGAGCAGTACTTC. It specifies CASSDRGLALYEQYF.

This clone was found once. J is TRBJ2-7 and V is TRBV5-1, with D perhaps matching TRBD1 (6 bases). Trimming removed 3 bases from V and 3 bases from J, with 13 bases in between. The CDR3 is made up of 14 amino acids. Per germline, CDR1 SGHRS and CDR2 YFSETQ. CDR3 amino acids: CASSWQGQVYEQYF. CDR3 bases: TGCGCCAGCAGCTGGCAGGGGCAAGTCTACGAGCAGTACTTC. The variable domain in full, completed from reference TRBV5-1 and TRBJ2-7, reads KAGVTQTPRYLIKTRGQQVTLSCSPISGHRSVSWYQQTPGQGLQFLFEYFSETQRNKGNFPGRFSGRQFSNSRSEMNVSTLELGDSALYLCASSWQGQVYEQYFGPGTRLTVT.

This clone showed up just a few times. This rearrangement joins TRBV9 to TRBJ1-6; D gene unclear. Between the trimmed V and J ends, which lost 3 bases and 12 bases, there was a span of 13 bases. The germline gives CDR1 SGDLS, CDR2 YYNGEE. CDR3 length: 13 amino acids. The CDR3 protein is CASSAFPRGPLHF. The CDR3 DNA reads as TGTGCCAGCAGCGCCTTCCCCCGGGGACCCCTCCACTTT.

The rearrangement links TRBV7-2 to TRBJ2-7; 9 nucleotides agree with TRBD2. V shed 1 base, J shed 4 bases, and the junction held 5 bases outside the gene matches. CDR1 and CDR2 (germline): SGHTA, FQGNSA. The CDR3 is 15 amino acids. The CDR3 loop reads CASSLGGSGGYEQYF. CDR3 bases: TGTGCCAGCAGCTTAGGAGGTAGCGGGGGTTACGAGCAGTACTTC.

CDR3 coding DNA: TGTGCCAGCAGCACCTACAGCCCTGGCTATGGCTACACCTTC. Residues: CASSTYSPGYGYTF. J is TRBJ1-2 and V is TRBV3-1 (or the pseudogene TRBV3-2); no firm D call. This CDR3 is built from 14 residues. CDR1 is LGHDT and CDR2 is YNNKEL in the germline V gene (reference sequence). The germline V and J ends were trimmed by 5 bases and 4 bases, with 14 bases remaining between them.

V is TRBV5-1 and J is TRBJ2-7; D is unresolved. Trimming cost V 0 bases and J 3 bases, with 7 bases left between them. CDR3 size: 13 residues. Germline loops: CDR1 SGHRS, CDR2 YFSETQ. This CDR3 reads CASSLATDYEQYF. DNA for the CDR3: TGCGCCAGCAGCTTGGCCACAGACTACGAGCAGTACTTC.

The chain employs TRBV13 and TRBJ2-3, with 7 nucleotides matching TRBD1. The CDR3 contains 14 residues. The V segment lost 5 bases and the J segment 0 bases; nucleotides outside the gene matches: 2. Per the germline V gene, CDR1 is PRHDT and CDR2 is FYEKMQ (reference sequence). CDR3 amino acids: CASSQGQSTDTQYF. CDR3 nucleotides: TGTGCCAGCAGCCAGGGACAGAGCACAGATACGCAGTATTTT.